This T cell receptor beta chain was captured in a study of T cells in Graves' hyperthyroidism and ophthalmopathy. Whole-study results and caveats: Through a model of 13 V-J features, ophthalmopathy was separated from stable hyperthyroidism. The model made its ophthalmopathy prediction, and onset followed a median approximately six months later.

Many counts were recorded for this clonotype. Its antigen is still unknown. The investigators amplified TCR beta CDR3 regions from RNA transcripts. Primed by the HTBI set, a first-round RT-PCR was run on the TCR CDR3. TCRdb passed the multiplex PCR reads through MiXCR, listing each CDR3 protein once. The sample holds approximately 690,000 distinct CDR3 sequences, roughly 15% seen once. V was clipped by 1 base and J by 0 bases; unmatched bases: 2. Germline V gene data show CDR1 as KGHSH and CDR2 as LQKENI. The CDR3 totals 15 residues. Sequencing input: blood. This TCR came from a woman aged 45 to 65 with Graves' ophthalmopathy. The chain carries TRBV18 and TRBJ2-5; TRBD2 matches at 7 bases. Written as DNA, the CDR3 is TGTGCCAGCTCACCACTCAGCGGGGACCAAGAGACCCAGTACTTC. Protein product: CASSPLSGDQETQYF.